The 25 T cell receptor beta chains below all came from one sample that was sequenced in a study of human T cells and chemical hapten exposure. Specified time point: patch test 3, about 24 weeks after DPC sensitization. Specified treatment: therapeutic diphenylcyclopropenone sensitization with weekly scalp DPC. TCRdb redid the calling of the RACE reads with MiXCR, one entry per CDR3 protein. The sample has around 110,000 distinct CDR3 sequences; 10% to 12% are singletons. Material: whole blood, obtained in connection with sensitization to the hapten diphenylcyclopropenone (DPC). These receptors all stem from a woman in her forties or fifties with alopecia areata. Some clones in this sample may be carry-over from other donors' samples.

This clonotype has at least ten counts. This chain links TRBV7-8 with TRBJ1-2; no clear D. Trimming stripped 3 bases from V and 7 bases from J, with 12 bases between. The CDR3 is made up of 13 amino acids. Germline assignment: CDR1 SGHVS and CDR2 FQNEAQ. The CDR3 nucleotides read TGTGCCAGCAGCTTGTCACTAATATCTGGCTACACCTTC. Translating gives CASSLSLISGYTF.

This clonotype was detected a few times. This chain uses TRBV6-2 or TRBV6-3 with TRBJ1-5; D remains unclear. The CDR3 extends over 14 amino acids. CDR1 is MNHEY, CDR2 SVGEGT, per germline. V shed 2 bases and J shed 4 bases, with 9 bases lying between them. CDR3 coding DNA: TGTGCCAGCAGTTACCCGCCGGGAAATCAGCCCCAGCATTTT. Translated, it gives CASSYPPGNQPQHF.

This clonotype was seen a handful of times. The chain has TRBV6-6 and TRBJ1-3; D is unclear. V was cut by 1 base and J by 2 bases, with 12 bases left in between. There are 16 residues in the CDR3. Germline CDR1 and CDR2: MNHNY and SVGAGI (reference sequence). CDR3 residues: CASSYLPLTTGNTIYF. The CDR3 DNA sequence: TGTGCCAGCAGTTACTTACCCCTTACCACTGGAAACACCATATATTTT.

The rearrangement links TRBV5-1 to TRBJ2-7; D remains ambiguous. CDR3 length: 12 residues. Per the germline V gene, CDR1 is SGHRS and CDR2 is YFSETQ. Trimming pared 4 bases from V and 2 bases from J, leaving 7 bases between. CDR3 amino acids: CASSPETYEQYF. The DNA of the CDR3 is TGCGCCAGCAGCCCGGAGACCTACGAGCAGTACTTC.

The chain uses TRBV6-2 or TRBV6-3 and TRBJ1-2; a possible D gene is TRBD1 (5 bases). V dropped 4 bases and J dropped 6 bases, with 9 bases sitting between them. Germline CDR1 is MNHEY and CDR2 is SVGEGT. CDR3 size: 12 residues. CDR3 nucleotides: TGTGCCAGCAGTTTTAGGGGACATGGCTACACCTTC. This gives the protein CASSFRGHGYTF.

Many counts were recorded for this clonotype. V is TRBV12-3 or TRBV12-4 and J is TRBJ2-3; D ambiguous. Trimming took off 7 bases at V and 10 bases at J, with 15 bases between the two ends. This CDR3 region has 12 residues. The CDR3 nucleotides are TGTGCCAGCAACTTCCCTGGCTCGGCGCAGTATTTT. Translating it yields CASNFPGSAQYF.

The chain employs TRBV7-8 and TRBJ2-1; tentative D call: TRBD2 (7 bases). V was shortened by 5 bases and J by 9 bases, with 23 bases between the two germline ends. This CDR3 spans 16 amino acids. Per the germline V gene, CDR1 is SGHVS and CDR2 is FQNEAQ. DNA for the CDR3: TGTGCCAGCAGCCCCCAAGGGGCGGGGGCTATTGGTGAGCAGTTCTTC. Encoded protein: CASSPQGAGAIGEQFF. Full variable domain (outside the CDR3, taken from reference TRBV7-8 and TRBJ2-1): GAGVSQSPRYKVAKRGQDVALRCDPISGHVSLFWYQQALGQGPEFLTYFQNEAQLDKSGLPSDRFFAERPEGSVSTLKIQRTQQEDSAVYLCASSPQGAGAIGEQFFGPGTRLTVL.

This clonotype was detected a few times. This rearrangement joins TRBV11-3 to TRBJ2-3; 7 nucleotides agree with TRBD2. The CDR3 runs 14 residues. V shed 2 bases and J 11 bases; nucleotides not matched to a gene: 10. Germline-derived CDR1 and CDR2 are SGHNT and YENEEA. Here the CDR3 reads CASSLSAGSSWQYF. As DNA, the CDR3 is TGTGCCAGCAGCTTATCAGCGGGAAGTTCATGGCAGTATTTT.

This clonotype showed up just a few times. The chain combines TRBV2 with TRBJ2-1, with D perhaps TRBD1 (6 bases). CDR1 is SNHLY, CDR2 FYNNEI, per germline. CDR3 size: 13 residues. V was trimmed by 9 bases and J by 2 bases, leaving 11 bases between them. CDR3 bases: TGTGCCAGATCGGGACAAGCCTACAATGAGCAGTTCTTC. Translated, it gives CARSGQAYNEQFF. Supplemented by reference TRBV2 and TRBJ2-1, the full variable domain reads EPEVTQTPSHQVTQMGQEVILRCVPISNHLYFYWYRQILGQKVEFLVSFYNNEISEKSEIFDDQFSVERPDGSNFTLKIRSTKLEDSAMYFCARSGQAYNEQFFGPGTRLTVL.

This clonotype was seen at least ten times. This chain joins TRBV6-2 or TRBV6-3 and TRBJ1-1; tentatively, D is TRBD1 (6 bases). V was shortened by 2 bases and J by 3 bases, with 10 bases between the two germline ends. The CDR3 is 14 residues long. The germline V gene has CDR1 MNHEY and CDR2 SVGEGT. The CDR3, as DNA: TGTGCCAGCAGTTACGGGGGGCTTGACACTGAAGCTTTCTTT. As protein: CASSYGGLDTEAFF.

This clonotype was seen once. This rearrangement joins TRBV2 to TRBJ2-2, with unresolved D. The V gene's germline CDR1 is SNHLY and CDR2 FYNNEI. The germline V and J ends were trimmed by 8 bases and 1 base, with 11 bases remaining between them. The CDR3 covers 14 residues. DNA of the CDR3: TGTGCCAGCTGGATGGAAGGGAACACCGGGGAGCTGTTTTTT. The encoded protein is CASWMEGNTGELFF.

The sample holds a few counts of this clonotype. The V gene is TRBV27, the J gene TRBJ1-6; 8 bases match TRBD1. The CDR3 runs 15 residues. Germline trimming cut 0 bases from V and 7 bases from J; bases unmatched to any gene: 2. Germline CDR1 MNHEY, CDR2 SMNVEV (reference sequence). The CDR3 region has the DNA TGTGCCAGCAGTTTATCGGGACAGGCCAATTCACCCCTCCACTTT. It translates to CASSLSGQANSPLHF.

This clonotype was observed at least ten times. The chain links TRBV11-2 to TRBJ1-5, with D possibly TRBD1 on 5 matching bases. Germline CDR1 reads SGHAT; CDR2 reads FQNNGV. Trimming removed 2 bases from V and 1 base from J, with 9 bases in between. The CDR3 runs to 15 residues. As DNA, the CDR3 is TGTGCCAGCAGCTTATCAGGGTACAGCAATCAGCCCCAGCATTTT. Translation gives CASSLSGYSNQPQHF.

This clonotype was found a few times. The rearrangement uses TRBV5-1 and TRBJ2-3; 11 bases line up with TRBD2. Germline-derived CDR1 and CDR2 are SGHRS and YFSETQ. Unmatched junction bases numbered 6, after V lost 2 bases and J lost 4 bases. There are 16 residues in the CDR3. The CDR3 DNA reads as TGCGCCAGCAGCTTCACGACTAGCGGGAAGTCAGATACGCAGTATTTT. The encoded protein is CASSFTTSGKSDTQYF.

The V and J genes are TRBV11-3 and TRBJ2-2; weak D call: TRBD2 (5 bases). V was cut by 5 bases and J by 5 bases, with 9 bases left in between. CDR3 length equals 13 residues. Germline assignment: CDR1 SGHNT and CDR2 YENEEA. The chain's CDR3 is CASSPGKTGELFF. In DNA form, the CDR3 reads TGTGCCAGCAGCCCCGGGAAGACCGGGGAGCTGTTTTTT.

This clonotype turned up a few times. The CDR3 DNA reads TGTGCCAGCAGCCCAGACGCCGGGGCGACCCAGTACTTC. It specifies CASSPDAGATQYF. V is TRBV12-3 or TRBV12-4 and J is TRBJ2-5; tentatively, D is TRBD1 or TRBD2 (5 bases each). The length of the CDR3 is 13 residues. Trimming cost V 6 bases and J 7 bases, with 15 bases left between them.

V is TRBV10-3 and J is TRBJ1-4; TRBD1 is a possible D gene (5 bases). Germline CDR1 is ENHRY and CDR2 is SYGVKD. CDR3 size: 12 residues. Between the trimmed V and J ends, which lost 6 bases and 5 bases, there was a span of 7 bases. The CDR3 loop is CAIRGTNEKLFF. CDR3 nucleotides: TGTGCCATCAGGGGGACGAATGAAAAACTGTTTTTT.

The chain combines TRBV20-1 with TRBJ2-3; TRBD2 matches at 14 bases. Losses at the gene ends were 5 bases for V and 5 bases for J; bases not matched to a gene: 15. The CDR3 consists of 18 residues. CDR1 is DFQATT, CDR2 SNEGSKA, per germline (reference sequence). The CDR3 loop is CSAPPRGGLAGAGDTQYF. The CDR3, as DNA: TGCAGTGCTCCCCCACGAGGGGGACTAGCGGGAGCCGGAGATACGCAGTATTTT.

The chain links TRBV6-1 to TRBJ2-5; 7 nucleotides match TRBD2. This CDR3 has 15 amino acids. V was pared by 3 bases and J by 3 bases, with 7 bases of the junction left unmatched. Germline V CDR1 and CDR2: MNHNS, SASEGT. The chain's CDR3 is CASSESIAGEETQYF. CDR3 in DNA: TGTGCCAGCAGTGAGAGTATTGCGGGAGAAGAGACCCAGTACTTC.

This clonotype was counted only a few times. V gene TRBV11-2 combines with J gene TRBJ2-7; no clear D. Germline CDR1 SGHAT, CDR2 FQNNGV. V shed 0 bases and J shed 0 bases, with 18 bases lying between them. CDR3 length: 18 amino acids. CDR3 bases: TGTGCCAGCAGCTTAGATCAAGGTCCCCCGACCCGCTCCTACGAGCAGTACTTC. This encodes CASSLDQGPPTRSYEQYF.

This clonotype has more than one count but fewer than ten. The chain combines TRBV29-1 with TRBJ1-1; D call uncertain. Trimming took 5 bases from V and 1 from J, leaving 11 bases between them. The V gene's germline CDR1 is SQVTM and CDR2 ANQGSEA. The CDR3 totals 13 residues. The CDR3 DNA follows: TGCAGCGTTTCGGGGATATCGAACACTGAAGCTTTCTTT. This sequence encodes CSVSGISNTEAFF.

The V call is TRBV7-9, the J call TRBJ2-7; D may be TRBD1 (6 bases). There are 15 residues in the CDR3. From germline, CDR1 is SEHNR and CDR2 FQNEAQ (reference sequence). V was shortened by 5 bases and J by 6 bases, with 20 bases between the two germline ends. CDR3 loop: CASSPTGLLPREQYF. DNA for the CDR3: TGTGCCAGCAGCCCGACAGGTCTGCTCCCCCGCGAGCAGTACTTC.

This clonotype appeared a few times. V gene TRBV18 combines with J gene TRBJ1-2; TRBD1 might be the D (5 bases). The CDR3 loop spans 13 amino acids. CDR1 and CDR2 from the germline V gene are KGHSH and LQKENI. V was cut by 2 bases and J by 3 bases, with 7 bases left in between. Here the CDR3 reads CASSPDSYYGYTF. The CDR3 DNA reads TGTGCCAGCTCACCAGACAGCTACTATGGCTACACCTTC.

J is TRBJ2-6 and V is TRBV15; TRBD1 matches 9 bases. This CDR3 has 19 residues. V lost 0 bases to trimming and J lost 2 bases; unmatched junction nucleotides: 8. Germline CDR1 is LNHNV and CDR2 is YYDKDF (reference sequence). CDR3 DNA sequence: TGTGCCACCAGCAGAGATCTGGGACAGGGACTCCCTGGGGCCAACGTCCTGACTTTC. The encoded protein is CATSRDLGQGLPGANVLTF.

This clonotype has at least ten counts. V and J are TRBV7-9 and TRBJ2-2; D is ambiguous. V was shortened by 1 base and J by 1 base, with 1 base between the two germline ends. Germline lookup yields CDR1 SEHNR and CDR2 FQNEAQ (reference sequence). The CDR3 runs to 13 residues. CDR3 sequence reads: CASSLGNTGELFF. The CDR3 region has the DNA TGTGCCAGCAGCTTAGGGAACACCGGGGAGCTGTTTTTT.